The TCR beta chain described here comes from a study of Ad26.COV2.S vaccination and SARS-CoV-2 variants. This sample's treatment: 19 received Ad26.COV2.S at low or high dose, single or two shots; 5 received placebo; per-sample allocation not given. Material that was analyzed had been drawn on day 63 after the first vaccine or placebo injection. Assay used: immunoSEQ multiplex PCR; TCRdb lists only in-frame clones, some missing. The sample lists 400,000 or so clones, 88% occurring once. The ends were cut back, 5 bases at V and 7 bases at J, with 8 bases in the middle. Germline assignment: CDR1 WNHNN and CDR2 SYGVQD (reference sequence). CDR3 length: 12 residues.

The receptor's source is a person aged 18-60 years who received the Ad26.COV2.S COVID-19 vaccine or a placebo. This material consisted of peripheral blood, taken in a trial of Ad26.COV2.S vaccine versus placebo. This chain joins TRBV10-1 and TRBJ2-2, with unresolved D. CDR3 coding DNA: TGCGCCAGCAGTTTTTCCGTCGGGGAGCTGTTTTTT. Translating it yields CASSFSVGELFF.